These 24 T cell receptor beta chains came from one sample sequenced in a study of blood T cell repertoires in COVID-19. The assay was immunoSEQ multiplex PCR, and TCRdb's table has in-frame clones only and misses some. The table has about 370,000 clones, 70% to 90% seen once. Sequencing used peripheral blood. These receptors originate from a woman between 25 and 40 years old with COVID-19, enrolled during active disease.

The CDR3 sequence is CASTLRGNNEQFF. Written as DNA, the CDR3 is TGTGCCAGCACCCTGAGGGGGAACAATGAGCAGTTCTTC. This chain joins TRBV12-3 or TRBV12-4 and TRBJ2-1, with TRBD1 as a possible D gene (6 bases). Trimming took 7 bases from V and 5 from J, leaving 12 bases between them. The CDR3 loop spans 13 amino acids.

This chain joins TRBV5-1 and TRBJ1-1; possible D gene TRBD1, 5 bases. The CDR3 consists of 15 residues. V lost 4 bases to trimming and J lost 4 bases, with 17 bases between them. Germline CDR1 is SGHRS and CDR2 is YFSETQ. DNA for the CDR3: TGCGCCAGCAGCCCAAGGGGAAACCGAGGCACTGAAGCTTTCTTT. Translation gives CASSPRGNRGTEAFF.

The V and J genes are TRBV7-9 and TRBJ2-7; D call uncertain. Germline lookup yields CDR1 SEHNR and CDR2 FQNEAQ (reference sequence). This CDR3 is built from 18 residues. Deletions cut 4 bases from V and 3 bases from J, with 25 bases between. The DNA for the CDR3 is TGTGCCAGCAGCTCGGCCCCGACACTTACCCTGCCTTACTACGAGCAGTACTTC. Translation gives CASSSAPTLTLPYYEQYF.

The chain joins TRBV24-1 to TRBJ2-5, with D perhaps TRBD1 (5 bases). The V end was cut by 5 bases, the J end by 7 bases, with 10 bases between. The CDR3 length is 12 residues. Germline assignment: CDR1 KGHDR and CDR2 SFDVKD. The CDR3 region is CATSGPQGTQYF. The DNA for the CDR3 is TGTGCCACCAGTGGTCCCCAGGGGACCCAGTACTTC.

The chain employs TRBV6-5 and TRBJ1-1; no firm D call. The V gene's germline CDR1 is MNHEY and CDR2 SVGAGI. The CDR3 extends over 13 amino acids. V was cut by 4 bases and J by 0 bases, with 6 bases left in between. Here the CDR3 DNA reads TGTGCCAGCAGTTTGCAGTTGAACACTGAAGCTTTCTTT. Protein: CASSLQLNTEAFF.

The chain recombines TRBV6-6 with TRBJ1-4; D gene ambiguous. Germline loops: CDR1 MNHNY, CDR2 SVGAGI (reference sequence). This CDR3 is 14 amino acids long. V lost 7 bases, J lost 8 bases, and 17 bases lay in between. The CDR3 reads CASTPVQRGEKLFF. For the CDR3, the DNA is TGTGCCAGCACCCCGGTCCAACGGGGAGAAAAACTGTTTTTT.

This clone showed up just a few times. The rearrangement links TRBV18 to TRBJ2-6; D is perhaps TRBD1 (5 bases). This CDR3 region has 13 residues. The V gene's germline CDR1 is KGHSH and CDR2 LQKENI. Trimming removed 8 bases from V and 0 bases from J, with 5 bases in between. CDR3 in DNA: TGTGCCAGCGGGGCCTCTGGGGCCAACGTCCTGACTTTC. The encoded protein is CASGASGANVLTF.

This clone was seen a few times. CDR3: CASSIQFGTPQHF. CDR3 bases: TGTGCCAGCAGCATACAATTCGGGACACCCCAGCATTTT. The genes are TRBV7-2 and TRBJ1-5; a possible D gene is TRBD1 (6 bases). The V and J ends lost 5 bases and 10 bases respectively, with 15 bases between them. Germline loops: CDR1 SGHTA, CDR2 FQGNSA. CDR3 length: 13 residues.

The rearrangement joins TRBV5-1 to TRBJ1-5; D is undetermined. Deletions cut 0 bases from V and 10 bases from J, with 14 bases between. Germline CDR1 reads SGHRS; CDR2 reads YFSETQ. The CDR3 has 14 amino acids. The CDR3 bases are TGCGCCAGCAGCTTGGGACGTAGCTTGGATCCCCAGCATTTT. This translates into CASSLGRSLDPQHF.

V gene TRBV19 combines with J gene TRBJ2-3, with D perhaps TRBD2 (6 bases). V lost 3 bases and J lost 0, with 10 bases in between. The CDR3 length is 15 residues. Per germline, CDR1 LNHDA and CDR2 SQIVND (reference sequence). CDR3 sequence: CASSMSGTSTDTQYF. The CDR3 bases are TGTGCCAGTAGTATGTCCGGGACTAGCACAGATACGCAGTATTTT. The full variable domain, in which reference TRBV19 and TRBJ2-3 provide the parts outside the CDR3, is DGGITQSPKYLFRKEGQNVTLSCEQNLNHDAMYWYRQDPGQGLRLIYYSQIVNDFQKGDIAEGYSVSREKKESFPLTVTSAQKNPTAFYLCASSMSGTSTDTQYFGPGTRLTVL.

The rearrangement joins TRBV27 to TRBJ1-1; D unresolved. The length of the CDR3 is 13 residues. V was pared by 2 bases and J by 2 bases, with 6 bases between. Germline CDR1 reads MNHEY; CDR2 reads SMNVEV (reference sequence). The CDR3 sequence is CASSLRENTEAFF. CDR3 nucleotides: TGTGCCAGCAGTTTACGAGAAAACACTGAAGCTTTCTTT.

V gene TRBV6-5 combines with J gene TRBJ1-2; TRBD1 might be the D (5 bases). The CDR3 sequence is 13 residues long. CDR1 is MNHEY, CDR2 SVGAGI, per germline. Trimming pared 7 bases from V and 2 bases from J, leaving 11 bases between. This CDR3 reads CASNTGENYGYTF. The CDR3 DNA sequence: TGTGCCAGCAACACAGGAGAAAACTATGGCTACACCTTC.

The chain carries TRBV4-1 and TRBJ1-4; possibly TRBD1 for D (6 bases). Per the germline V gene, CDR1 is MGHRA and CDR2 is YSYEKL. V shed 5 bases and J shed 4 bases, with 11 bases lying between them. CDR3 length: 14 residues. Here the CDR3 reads CASSSGALNEKLFF. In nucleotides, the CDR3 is TGCGCCAGCAGCTCAGGGGCCCTTAATGAAAAACTGTTTTTT.

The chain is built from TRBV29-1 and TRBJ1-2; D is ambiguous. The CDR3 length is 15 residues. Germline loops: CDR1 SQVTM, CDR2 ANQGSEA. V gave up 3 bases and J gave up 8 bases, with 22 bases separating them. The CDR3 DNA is TGCAGCGTTGAGTTTTCGGAGGGAAGAACTATGGGCTACACCTTC. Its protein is CSVEFSEGRTMGYTF.

The CDR3, as DNA: TGTGCCAGCAGTTTGGGACAGGGGGCTAGAGAGACCCAGTACTTC. Translating it yields CASSLGQGARETQYF. This sequence joins TRBV28 and TRBJ2-5; TRBD1 agrees at 12 bases. Germline CDR1 reads MDHEN; CDR2 reads SYDVKM. V was clipped by 3 bases and J by 4 bases; unmatched bases: 3. The CDR3 extends over 15 amino acids.

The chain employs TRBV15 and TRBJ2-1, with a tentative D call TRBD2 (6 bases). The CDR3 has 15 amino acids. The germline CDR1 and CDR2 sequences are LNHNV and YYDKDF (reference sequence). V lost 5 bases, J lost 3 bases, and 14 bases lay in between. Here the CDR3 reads CATSAGTELYNEQFF. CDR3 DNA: TGTGCCACCAGCGCGGGGACTGAGCTCTACAATGAGCAGTTCTTC. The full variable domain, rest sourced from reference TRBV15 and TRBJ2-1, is DAMVIQNPRYQVTQFGKPVTLSCSQTLNHNVMYWYQQKSSQAPKLLFHYYDKDFNNEADTPDNFQSRRPNTSFCFLDIRSPGLGDTAMYLCATSAGTELYNEQFFGPGTRLTVL.

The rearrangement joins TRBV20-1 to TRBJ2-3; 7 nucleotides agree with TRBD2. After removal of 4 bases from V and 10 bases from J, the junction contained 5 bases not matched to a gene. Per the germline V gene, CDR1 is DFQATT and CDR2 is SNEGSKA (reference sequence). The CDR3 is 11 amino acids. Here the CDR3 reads CSATGTTSQYF. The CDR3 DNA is TGCAGTGCTACCGGGACTACCTCGCAGTATTTT.

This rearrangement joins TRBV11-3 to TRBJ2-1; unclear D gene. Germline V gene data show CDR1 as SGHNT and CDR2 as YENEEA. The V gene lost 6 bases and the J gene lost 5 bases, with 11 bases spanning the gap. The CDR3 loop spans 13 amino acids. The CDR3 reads CASRGPFDNEQFF. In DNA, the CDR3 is TGTGCCAGCAGGGGCCCCTTCGACAATGAGCAGTTCTTC. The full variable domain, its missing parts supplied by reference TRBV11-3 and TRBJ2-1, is EAGVVQSPRYKIIEKKQPVAFWCNPISGHNTLYWYLQNLGQGPELLIRYENEEAVDDSQLPKDRFSAERLKGVDSTLKIQPAELGDSAVYLCASRGPFDNEQFFGPGTRLTVL.

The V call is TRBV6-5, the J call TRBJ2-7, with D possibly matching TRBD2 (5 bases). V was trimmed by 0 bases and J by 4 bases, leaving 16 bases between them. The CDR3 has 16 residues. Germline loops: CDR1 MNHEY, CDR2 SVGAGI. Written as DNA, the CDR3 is TGTGCCAGCAGTTACTCGAACCTAGCTGGGAGTTACGAGCAGTACGTC. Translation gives CASSYSNLAGSYEQYV.

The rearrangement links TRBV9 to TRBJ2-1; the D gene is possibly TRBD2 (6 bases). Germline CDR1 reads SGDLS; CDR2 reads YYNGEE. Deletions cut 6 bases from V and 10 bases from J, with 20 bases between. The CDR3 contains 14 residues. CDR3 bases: TGTGCCAGCACCTTGGGAGGAGTATCTAACGAGCAGTTCTTC. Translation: CASTLGGVSNEQFF.

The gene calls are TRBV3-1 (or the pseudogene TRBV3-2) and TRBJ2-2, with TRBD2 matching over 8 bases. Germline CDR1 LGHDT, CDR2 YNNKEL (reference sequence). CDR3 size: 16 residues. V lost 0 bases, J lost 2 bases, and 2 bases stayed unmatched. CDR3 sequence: CASSQDREGNTGELFF. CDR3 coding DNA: TGTGCCAGCAGCCAAGATCGGGAGGGAAACACCGGGGAGCTGTTTTTT.

The CDR3 nucleotides are TGTGCCAGCAGTTACTCGCGGGGACTAGCGGGGACCACAGATACGCAGTATTTT. Translation: CASSYSRGLAGTTDTQYF. The genes are TRBV6-2 or TRBV6-3 and TRBJ2-3; TRBD2 agrees at 13 bases. Unmatched junction bases numbered 5, after V lost 0 bases and J lost 2 bases. Germline V CDR1 and CDR2: MNHEY, SVGEGT. CDR3 length: 18 amino acids.

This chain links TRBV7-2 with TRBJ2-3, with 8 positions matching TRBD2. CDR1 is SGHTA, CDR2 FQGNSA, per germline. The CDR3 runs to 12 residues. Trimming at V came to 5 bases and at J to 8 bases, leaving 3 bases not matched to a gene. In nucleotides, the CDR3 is TGTGCCAGCAGCATTGGGACTAGTACGCAGTATTTT. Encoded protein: CASSIGTSTQYF.

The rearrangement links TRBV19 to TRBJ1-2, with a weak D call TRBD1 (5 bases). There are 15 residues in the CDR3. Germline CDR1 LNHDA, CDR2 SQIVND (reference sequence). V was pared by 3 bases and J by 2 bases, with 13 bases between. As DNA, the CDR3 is TGTGCCAGTAGTATCGAAGGGGCTTCCAACTATGGCTACACCTTC. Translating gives CASSIEGASNYGYTF.